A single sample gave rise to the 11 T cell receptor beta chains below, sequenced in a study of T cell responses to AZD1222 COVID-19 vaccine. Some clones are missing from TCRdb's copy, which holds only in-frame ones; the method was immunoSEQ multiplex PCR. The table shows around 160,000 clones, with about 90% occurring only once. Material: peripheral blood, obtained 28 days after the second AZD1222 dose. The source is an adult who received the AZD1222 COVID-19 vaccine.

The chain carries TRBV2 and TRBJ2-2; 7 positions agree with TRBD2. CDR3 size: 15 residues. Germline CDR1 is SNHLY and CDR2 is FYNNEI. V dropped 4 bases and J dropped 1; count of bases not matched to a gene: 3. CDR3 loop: CASSAGGGNTGELFF. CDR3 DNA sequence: TGTGCCAGCAGTGCCGGCGGGGGGAACACCGGGGAGCTGTTTTTT. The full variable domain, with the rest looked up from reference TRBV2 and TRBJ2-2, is EPEVTQTPSHQVTQMGQEVILRCVPISNHLYFYWYRQILGQKVEFLVSFYNNEISEKSEIFDDQFSVERPDGSNFTLKIRSTKLEDSAMYFCASSAGGGNTGELFFGEGSRLTVL.

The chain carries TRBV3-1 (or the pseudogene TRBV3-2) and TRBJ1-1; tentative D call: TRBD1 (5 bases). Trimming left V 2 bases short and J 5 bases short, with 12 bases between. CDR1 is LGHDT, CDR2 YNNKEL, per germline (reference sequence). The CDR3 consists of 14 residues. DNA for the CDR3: TGTGCCAGCAGCCAACTCAGGGAAACGACTGAAGCTTTCTTT. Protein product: CASSQLRETTEAFF.

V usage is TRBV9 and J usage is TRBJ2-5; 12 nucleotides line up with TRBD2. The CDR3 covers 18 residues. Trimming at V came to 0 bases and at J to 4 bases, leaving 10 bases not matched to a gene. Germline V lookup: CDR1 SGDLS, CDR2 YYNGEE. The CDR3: CASSVGRLAGGLSETQYF. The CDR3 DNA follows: TGTGCCAGCAGCGTAGGGCGGCTAGCGGGGGGGCTATCAGAGACCCAGTACTTC.

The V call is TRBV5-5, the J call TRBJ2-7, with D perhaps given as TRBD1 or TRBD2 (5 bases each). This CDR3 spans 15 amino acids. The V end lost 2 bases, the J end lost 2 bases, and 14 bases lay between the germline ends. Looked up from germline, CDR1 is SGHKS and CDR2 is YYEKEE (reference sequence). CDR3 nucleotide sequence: TGTGCCAGCAGCTTCTCTCGGGACGGTACCTACGAGCAGTACTTC. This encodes CASSFSRDGTYEQYF. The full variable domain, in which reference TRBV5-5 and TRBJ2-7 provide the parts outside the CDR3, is DAGVTQSPTHLIKTRGQQVTLRCSPISGHKSVSWYQQVLGQGPQFIFQYYEKEERGRGNFPDRFSARQFPNYSSELNVNALLLGDSALYLCASSFSRDGTYEQYFGPGTRLTVT.

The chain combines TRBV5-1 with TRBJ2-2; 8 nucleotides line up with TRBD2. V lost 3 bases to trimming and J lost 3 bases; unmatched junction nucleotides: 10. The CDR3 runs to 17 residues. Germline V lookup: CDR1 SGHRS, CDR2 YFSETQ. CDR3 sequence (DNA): TGCGCCAGCAGCTCCGCACGGGGGGGCCGAGACACCGGGGAGCTGTTTTTT. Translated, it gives CASSSARGGRDTGELFF.

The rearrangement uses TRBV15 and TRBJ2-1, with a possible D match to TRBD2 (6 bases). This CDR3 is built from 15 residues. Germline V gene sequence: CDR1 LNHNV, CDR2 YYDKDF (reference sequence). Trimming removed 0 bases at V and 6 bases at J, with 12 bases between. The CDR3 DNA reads TGTGCCACCAGCAGAGATTGGGACTCCACCAATGAGCAGTTCTTC. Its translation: CATSRDWDSTNEQFF. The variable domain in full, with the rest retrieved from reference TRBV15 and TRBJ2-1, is DAMVIQNPRYQVTQFGKPVTLSCSQTLNHNVMYWYQQKSSQAPKLLFHYYDKDFNNEADTPDNFQSRRPNTSFCFLDIRSPGLGDTAMYLCATSRDWDSTNEQFFGPGTRLTVL.

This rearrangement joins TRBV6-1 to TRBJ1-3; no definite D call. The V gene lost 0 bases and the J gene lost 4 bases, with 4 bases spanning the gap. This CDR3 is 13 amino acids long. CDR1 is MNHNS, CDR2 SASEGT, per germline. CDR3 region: CASSEARGNTIYF. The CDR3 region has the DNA TGTGCCAGCAGTGAAGCCCGGGGAAACACCATATATTTT.

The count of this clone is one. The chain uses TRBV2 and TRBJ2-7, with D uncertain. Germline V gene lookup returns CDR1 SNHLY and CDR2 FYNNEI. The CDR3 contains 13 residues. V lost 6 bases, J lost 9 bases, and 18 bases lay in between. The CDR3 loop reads CASRRQVRPRQYF. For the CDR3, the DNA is TGTGCCAGCAGAAGACAAGTGCGCCCCAGGCAGTACTTC.

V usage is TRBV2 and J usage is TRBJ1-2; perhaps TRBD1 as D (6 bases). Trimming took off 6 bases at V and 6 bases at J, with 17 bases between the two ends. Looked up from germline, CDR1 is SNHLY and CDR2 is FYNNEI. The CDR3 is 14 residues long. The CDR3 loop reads CASRKNREEDGYTF. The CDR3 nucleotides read TGTGCCAGCAGAAAAAACAGGGAGGAGGATGGCTACACCTTC.

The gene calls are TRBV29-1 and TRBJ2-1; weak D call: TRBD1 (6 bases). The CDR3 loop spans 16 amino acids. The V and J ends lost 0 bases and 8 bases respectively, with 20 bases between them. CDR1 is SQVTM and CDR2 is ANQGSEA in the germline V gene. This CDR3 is CSVEDGSGVWGDEQFF. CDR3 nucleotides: TGCAGCGTTGAAGATGGGTCAGGGGTGTGGGGCGATGAGCAGTTCTTC.

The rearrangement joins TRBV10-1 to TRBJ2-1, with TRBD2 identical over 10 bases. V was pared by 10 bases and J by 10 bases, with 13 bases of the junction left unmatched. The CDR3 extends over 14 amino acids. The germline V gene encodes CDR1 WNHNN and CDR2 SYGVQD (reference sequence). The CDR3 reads CATTAGGPGSEQFF. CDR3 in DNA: TGCGCCACCACAGCGGGAGGGCCGGGATCCGAGCAGTTCTTC.